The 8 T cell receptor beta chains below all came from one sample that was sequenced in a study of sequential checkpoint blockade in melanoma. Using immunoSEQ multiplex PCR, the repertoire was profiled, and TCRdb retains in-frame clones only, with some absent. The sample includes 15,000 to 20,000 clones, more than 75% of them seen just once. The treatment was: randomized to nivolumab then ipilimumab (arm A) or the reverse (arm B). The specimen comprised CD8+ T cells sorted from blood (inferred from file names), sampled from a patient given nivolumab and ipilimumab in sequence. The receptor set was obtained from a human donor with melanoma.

The CDR3 region has the DNA TGTGCCAGCGTGGGGGGGGCTTACGAGCAGTACTTC. The encoded protein is CASVGGAYEQYF. The V and J genes are TRBV27 and TRBJ2-7; tentative D call: TRBD2 (7 bases). The CDR3 is 12 amino acids. V shed 8 bases and J shed 4 bases, with 12 bases lying between them. Looked up from germline, CDR1 is MNHEY and CDR2 is SMNVEV (reference sequence).

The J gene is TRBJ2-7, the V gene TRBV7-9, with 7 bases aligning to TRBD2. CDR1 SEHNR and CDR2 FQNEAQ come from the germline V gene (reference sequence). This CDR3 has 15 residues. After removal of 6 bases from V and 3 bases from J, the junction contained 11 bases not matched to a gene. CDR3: CASSITSANYYEQYF. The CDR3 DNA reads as TGTGCCAGCAGTATAACTAGCGCCAATTACTACGAGCAGTACTTC.

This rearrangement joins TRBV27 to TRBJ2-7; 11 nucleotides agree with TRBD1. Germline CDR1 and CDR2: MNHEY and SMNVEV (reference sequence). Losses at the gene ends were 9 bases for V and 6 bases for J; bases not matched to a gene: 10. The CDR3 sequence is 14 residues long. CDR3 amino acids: CASSPGTGGFEQYF. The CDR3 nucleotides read TGTGCCAGTAGTCCCGGGACAGGGGGTTTCGAGCAGTACTTC.

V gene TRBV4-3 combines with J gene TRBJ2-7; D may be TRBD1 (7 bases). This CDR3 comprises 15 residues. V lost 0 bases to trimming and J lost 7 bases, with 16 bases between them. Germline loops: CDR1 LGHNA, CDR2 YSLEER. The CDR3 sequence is CASSQDPAGGREQYF. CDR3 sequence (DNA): TGCGCCAGCAGCCAAGACCCGGCAGGGGGGAGGGAGCAGTACTTC.

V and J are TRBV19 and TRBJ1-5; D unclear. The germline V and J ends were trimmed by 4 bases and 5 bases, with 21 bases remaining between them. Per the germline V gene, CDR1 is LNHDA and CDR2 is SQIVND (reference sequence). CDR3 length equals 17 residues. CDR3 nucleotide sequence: TGTGCCAGTAGTAACAACCTAGTACGGGTCTCCCATCAGCCCCAGCATTTT. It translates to CASSNNLVRVSHQPQHF.

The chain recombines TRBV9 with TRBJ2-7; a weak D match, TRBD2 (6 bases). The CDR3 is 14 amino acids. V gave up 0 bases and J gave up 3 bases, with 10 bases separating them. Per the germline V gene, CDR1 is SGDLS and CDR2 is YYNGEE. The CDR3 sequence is CASSVEGRNYEQYF. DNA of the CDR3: TGTGCCAGCAGCGTAGAAGGGAGGAACTACGAGCAGTACTTC. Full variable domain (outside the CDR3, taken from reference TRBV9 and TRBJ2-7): DSGVTQTPKHLITATGQRVTLRCSPRSGDLSVYWYQQSLDQGLQFLIQYYNGEERAKGNILERFSAQQFPDLHSELNLSSLELGDSALYFCASSVEGRNYEQYFGPGTRLTVT.

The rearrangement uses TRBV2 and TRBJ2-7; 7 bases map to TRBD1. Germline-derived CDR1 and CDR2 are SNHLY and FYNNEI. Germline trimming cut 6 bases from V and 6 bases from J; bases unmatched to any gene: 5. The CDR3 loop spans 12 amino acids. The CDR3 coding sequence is TGTGCCAGCAGATCGACAGGGCGCGAGCAGTACTTC. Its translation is CASRSTGREQYF.

CDR3 in amino acids: CASSQGWTGQTYEQYF. The CDR3 DNA reads TGTGCCAGCAGTCAAGGCTGGACAGGACAGACCTACGAGCAGTACTTC. This chain links TRBV7-9 with TRBJ2-7, with 7 bases matching TRBD1. Trimming cost V 6 bases and J 2 bases; bases outside gene matches: 13. Per germline, CDR1 SEHNR and CDR2 FQNEAQ (reference sequence). The CDR3 has 16 amino acids.